Below, 5 T cell receptor beta chains from the same sample are listed, as sequenced in a study of shared clonotypes between healthy human individuals. Naive-designated CD8 cells lacked CD45RO, were positively enriched for CCR7, and omitted terminally differentiated effector memory CD45RA+ cells. Sequencing was performed with immunoSEQ multiplex PCR; in TCRdb, only in-frame clones are kept and a portion is missing. The sample holds roughly 2.1 million clones, about 93% seen once. Sequences were obtained from naive CD8+ T cells from PBMCs. The receptors were gathered from a man aged 18 to 29 in good health. Some clones in this sample may be carry-over from other donors' samples.

This clone has only one observation. The chain carries TRBV11-2 and TRBJ1-3; D not certain. The CDR3 runs 14 residues. V was shortened by 5 bases and J by 7 bases, with 15 bases between the two germline ends. Germline CDR1 is SGHAT and CDR2 is FQNNGV. The CDR3 DNA reads as TGTGCCAGCAGCCTCGCGCCCTCCCGGAACACCATATATTTT. This translates into CASSLAPSRNTIYF.

The chain combines TRBV5-6 with TRBJ2-1, with 9 nucleotides matching TRBD1. After removal of 0 bases from V and 9 bases from J, the junction contained 7 bases not matched to a gene. CDR1 is SGHDT and CDR2 is YYEEEE in the germline V gene. The CDR3 is 15 residues long. The CDR3 region is CASSLGTGVYGEQFF. CDR3 nucleotide sequence: TGTGCCAGCAGCTTGGGGACAGGGGTTTACGGTGAGCAGTTCTTC.

The chain links TRBV30 to TRBJ2-1; D gene uncertain. The ends were cut back, 0 bases at V and 4 bases at J, with 13 bases in the middle. There are 15 residues in the CDR3. The germline gives CDR1 GTSNPN, CDR2 SVGIG (reference sequence). The CDR3 is CAWSVLTVNYNEQFF. CDR3 in DNA: TGTGCCTGGAGTGTACTTACAGTTAATTACAATGAGCAGTTCTTC.

The chain uses TRBV5-1 and TRBJ1-2, with 8 nucleotides matching TRBD1. Germline V CDR1 and CDR2: SGHRS, YFSETQ. CDR3 size: 15 residues. After removal of 4 bases from V and 6 bases from J, the junction contained 11 bases not matched to a gene. CDR3 amino acids: CASSTGQGGGDGYTF. The CDR3 DNA reads as TGCGCCAGCAGCACCGGACAGGGCGGTGGCGATGGCTACACCTTC.

The genes are TRBV9 and TRBJ1-1; D may be TRBD1 (6 bases). Deletions cut 4 bases from V and 6 bases from J, with 13 bases between. The CDR3 covers 13 residues. Germline CDR1 and CDR2: SGDLS and YYNGEE. CDR3 sequence (DNA): TGTGCCAGCAGCCCATCCGGGACACCTGAAGCTTTCTTT. Its protein is CASSPSGTPEAFF.